This T cell receptor beta chain was captured in a study of blood T cell repertoires in COVID-19. As for the study in general: Whether acute or convalescent, the COVID-19 samples came from the United States, Italy and Spain. T cells, B-cell-depleted T cells, or PBMCs supplied cDNA or gDNA.

Germline V gene sequence: CDR1 LNHDA, CDR2 SQIVND (reference sequence). V lost 11 bases to trimming and J lost 3 bases; unmatched junction nucleotides: 12. The CDR3 runs 15 residues. Per the study methods: Reference gene primer amplification gave estimated nucleated cell counts. Sequencing was performed with immunoSEQ multiplex PCR; in TCRdb, only in-frame clones are kept and a portion is missing. D and trimming come from the DNA, and the V and J calls and clone size come from that table. The data show 200,000 to 250,000 clones, about three quarters seen once. The chain employs TRBV19 and TRBJ1-4; TRBD1 agrees at 7 bases. The sequencing input was peripheral blood. The sequence was collected from a woman in her seventies with acute or convalescent COVID-19. The CDR3 sequence is CAASGGPGANEKLFF. DNA of the CDR3: TGTGCCGCCTCAGGGGGACCGGGGGCTAATGAAAAACTGTTTTTT.